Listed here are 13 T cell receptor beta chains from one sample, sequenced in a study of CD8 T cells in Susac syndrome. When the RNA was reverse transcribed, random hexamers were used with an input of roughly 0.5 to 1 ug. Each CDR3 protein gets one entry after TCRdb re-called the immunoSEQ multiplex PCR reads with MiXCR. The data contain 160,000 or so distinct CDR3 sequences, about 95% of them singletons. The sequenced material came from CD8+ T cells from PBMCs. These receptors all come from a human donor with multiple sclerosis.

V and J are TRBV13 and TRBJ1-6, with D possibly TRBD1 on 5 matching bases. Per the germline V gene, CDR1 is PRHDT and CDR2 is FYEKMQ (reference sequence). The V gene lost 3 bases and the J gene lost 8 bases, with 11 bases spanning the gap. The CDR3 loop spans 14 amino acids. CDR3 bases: TGTGCCAGCAGCTTCACAGGCGGTGATTCACCCCTCCACTTT. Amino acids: CASSFTGGDSPLHF.

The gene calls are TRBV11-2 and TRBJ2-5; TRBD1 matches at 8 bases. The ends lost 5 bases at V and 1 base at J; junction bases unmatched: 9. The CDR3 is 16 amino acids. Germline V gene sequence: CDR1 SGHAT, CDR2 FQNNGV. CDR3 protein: CASSRGQGWGQETQYF. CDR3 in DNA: TGTGCCAGCAGCCGAGGACAGGGATGGGGCCAAGAGACCCAGTACTTC.

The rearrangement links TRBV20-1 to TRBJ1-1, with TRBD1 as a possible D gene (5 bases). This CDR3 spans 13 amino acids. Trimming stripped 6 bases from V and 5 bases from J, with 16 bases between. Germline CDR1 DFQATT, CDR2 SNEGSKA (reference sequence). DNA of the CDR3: TGCAGTGCCAGGGCTGAAGGAGGGACTGAAGCTTTCTTT. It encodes CSARAEGGTEAFF.

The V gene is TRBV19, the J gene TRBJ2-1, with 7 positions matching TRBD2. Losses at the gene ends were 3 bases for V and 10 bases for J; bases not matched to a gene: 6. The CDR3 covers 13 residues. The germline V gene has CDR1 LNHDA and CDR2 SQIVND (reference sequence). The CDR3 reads CASSIVMRGEQFF. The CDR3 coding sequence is TGTGCCAGTAGTATTGTAATGCGGGGGGAGCAGTTCTTC.

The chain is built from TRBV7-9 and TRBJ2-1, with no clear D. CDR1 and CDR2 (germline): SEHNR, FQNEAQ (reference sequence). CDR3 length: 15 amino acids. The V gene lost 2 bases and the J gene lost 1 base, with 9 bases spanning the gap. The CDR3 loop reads CASSLSRGSYNEQFF. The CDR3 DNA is TGTGCCAGCAGCTTATCGCGCGGATCCTACAATGAGCAGTTCTTC.

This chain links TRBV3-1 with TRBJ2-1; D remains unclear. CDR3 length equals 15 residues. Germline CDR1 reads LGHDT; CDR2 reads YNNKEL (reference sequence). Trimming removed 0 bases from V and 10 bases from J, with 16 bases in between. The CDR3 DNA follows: TGTGCCAGCAGCCAAGATCTGCTACTATCCAGGGAGCAGTTCTTC. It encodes CASSQDLLLSREQFF.

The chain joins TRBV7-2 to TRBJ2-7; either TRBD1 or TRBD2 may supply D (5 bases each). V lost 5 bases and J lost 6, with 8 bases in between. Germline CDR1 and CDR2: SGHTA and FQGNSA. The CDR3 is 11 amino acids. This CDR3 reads CASSPGREQYF. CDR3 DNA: TGTGCCAGCAGCCCGGGACGCGAGCAGTACTTC.

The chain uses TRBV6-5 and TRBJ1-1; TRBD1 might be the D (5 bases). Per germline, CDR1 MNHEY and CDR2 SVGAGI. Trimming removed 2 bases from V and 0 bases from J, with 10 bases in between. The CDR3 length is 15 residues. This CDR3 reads CASSYGAHLNTEAFF. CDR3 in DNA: TGTGCCAGCAGTTACGGGGCACACCTGAACACTGAAGCTTTCTTT.

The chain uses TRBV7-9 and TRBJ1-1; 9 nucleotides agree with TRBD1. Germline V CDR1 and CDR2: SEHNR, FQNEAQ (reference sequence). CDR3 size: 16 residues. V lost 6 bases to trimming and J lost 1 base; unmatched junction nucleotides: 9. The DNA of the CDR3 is TGTGCCAGCAGAGGGGACAGGGCGGAGGCGAACACTGAAGCTTTCTTT. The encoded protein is CASRGDRAEANTEAFF. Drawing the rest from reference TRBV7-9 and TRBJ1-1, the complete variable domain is DTGVSQNPRHKITKRGQNVTFRCDPISEHNRLYWYRQTLGQGPEFLTYFQNEAQLEKSRLLSDRFSAERPKGSFSTLEIQRTEQGDSAMYLCASRGDRAEANTEAFFGQGTRLTVV.

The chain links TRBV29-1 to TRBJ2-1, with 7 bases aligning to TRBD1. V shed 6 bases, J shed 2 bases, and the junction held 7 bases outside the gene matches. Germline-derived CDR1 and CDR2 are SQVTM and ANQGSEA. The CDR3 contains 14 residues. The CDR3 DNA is TGCAGCGTCCTTACAGGGGACACCTACAATGAGCAGTTCTTC. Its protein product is CSVLTGDTYNEQFF.

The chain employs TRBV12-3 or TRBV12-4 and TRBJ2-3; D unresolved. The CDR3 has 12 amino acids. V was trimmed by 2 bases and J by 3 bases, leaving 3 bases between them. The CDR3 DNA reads TGTGCCAGCAGTTTAATGACAGATACGCAGTATTTT. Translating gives CASSLMTDTQYF.

Here the CDR3 DNA reads TGTGCCAGCAGCTCCGAGGACAGCCTTACGCAGTATTTT. This codes for CASSSEDSLTQYF. V gene TRBV7-9 combines with J gene TRBJ2-3; possibly TRBD1 for D (6 bases). The germline V and J ends were trimmed by 4 bases and 8 bases, with 13 bases remaining between them. The CDR3 runs to 13 residues. Looked up from germline, CDR1 is SEHNR and CDR2 is FQNEAQ (reference sequence).

DNA of the CDR3: TGTGCCACTTTAGGACAGGGTGGAAATACGCAGTATTTT. It encodes CATLGQGGNTQYF. This chain links TRBV15 with TRBJ2-3, with 8 bases identical to TRBD1. Trimming cost V 9 bases and J 7 bases; bases outside gene matches: 9. The germline CDR1 and CDR2 sequences are LNHNV and YYDKDF (reference sequence). This CDR3 is 13 amino acids long.